The 28 T cell receptor beta chains in this list originate from one sample, sequenced in a study of blood T cell repertoires in COVID-19. TCRdb's table, derived via immunoSEQ multiplex PCR, lists solely in-frame clones and lacks some. The sample yields more than 45,000 clones, about 88% seen once. Specimen: peripheral blood. These receptor sequences come from an older woman with active COVID-19.

The rearrangement links TRBV3-1 (or the pseudogene TRBV3-2) to TRBJ1-2; D is undetermined. Per the germline V gene, CDR1 is LGHDT and CDR2 is YNNKEL (reference sequence). Deletions cut 3 bases from V and 2 bases from J, with 10 bases between. The CDR3 loop spans 14 amino acids. The CDR3 sequence: CASSQVTGNYGYTF. CDR3 nucleotide sequence: TGTGCCAGCAGCCAGGTGACTGGCAACTATGGCTACACCTTC.

The chain has TRBV9 and TRBJ2-1; D not certain. The CDR3 has 16 residues. Trimming cost V 4 bases and J 2 bases, with 16 bases left between them. Germline lookup yields CDR1 SGDLS and CDR2 YYNGEE. The CDR3 region is CASSPRSLIPYNEQFF. CDR3 bases: TGTGCCAGCAGCCCTCGTAGCTTGATCCCCTACAATGAGCAGTTCTTC.

This chain links TRBV15 with TRBJ2-1; 7 bases agree with TRBD2. CDR3 length equals 19 residues. Germline V gene lookup returns CDR1 LNHNV and CDR2 YYDKDF (reference sequence). With 0 bases clipped from V and 2 bases from J, the junction kept 13 bases outside the gene matches. CDR3 nucleotide sequence: TGTGCCACCAGCAGAGAATTGGGCGGGAGTTCCCCAACCTACAATGAGCAGTTCTTC. Protein product: CATSRELGGSSPTYNEQFF.

V is TRBV19 and J is TRBJ1-1; possibly TRBD1 for D (6 bases). Trimming removed 1 base from V and 3 bases from J, with 12 bases in between. CDR3 length equals 15 residues. The germline V gene has CDR1 LNHDA and CDR2 SQIVND (reference sequence). The CDR3 sequence: CASSIVGGVDTEAFF. In DNA form, the CDR3 reads TGTGCCAGTAGTATAGTAGGGGGTGTGGACACTGAAGCTTTCTTT. Variable domain in full (rest from reference TRBV19 and TRBJ1-1): DGGITQSPKYLFRKEGQNVTLSCEQNLNHDAMYWYRQDPGQGLRLIYYSQIVNDFQKGDIAEGYSVSREKKESFPLTVTSAQKNPTAFYLCASSIVGGVDTEAFFGQGTRLTVV.

The chain uses TRBV28 and TRBJ2-3, with 7 bases matching TRBD1. J lost 4 bases, V lost 7 bases, and 8 bases had no gene match. Per the germline V gene, CDR1 is MDHEN and CDR2 is SYDVKM. The CDR3 has 14 amino acids. The CDR3 region has the DNA TGTGCCAGCAACCAACAGGGGAGCGCAGATACGCAGTATTTT. Translating it yields CASNQQGSADTQYF.

CDR3 nucleotides: TGTGCCAGCAGCCTCCGGACAGTCGGAAACACTGAAGCTTTCTTT. Protein product: CASSLRTVGNTEAFF. The chain couples TRBV3-1 (or the pseudogene TRBV3-2) to TRBJ1-1; tentative D call: TRBD1 (6 bases). Germline V gene data show CDR1 as LGHDT and CDR2 as YNNKEL (reference sequence). The CDR3 spans 15 residues. The V end was cut by 4 bases, the J end by 2 bases, with 14 bases between.

V is TRBV28 and J is TRBJ1-4; the match to TRBD1 covers 10 bases. Germline trimming cut 4 bases from V and 7 bases from J; bases unmatched to any gene: 6. The CDR3 is made up of 15 amino acids. Germline CDR1 MDHEN, CDR2 SYDVKM. The CDR3 region is CASSSPDRGSEKLFF. In DNA form, the CDR3 reads TGTGCCAGCAGTTCCCCGGACAGGGGGAGTGAAAAACTGTTTTTT.

The chain combines TRBV27 with TRBJ2-3, with 7 nucleotides matching TRBD1. V trimming: 3 bases; J trimming: 1 base; junction bases outside the gene matches: 4. The CDR3 totals 15 residues. Per the germline V gene, CDR1 is MNHEY and CDR2 is SMNVEV (reference sequence). CDR3 amino acids: CASSFLDRGTDTQYF. The CDR3 DNA sequence: TGTGCCAGCAGTTTCTTAGACAGGGGCACAGATACGCAGTATTTT.

The chain is built from TRBV4-1 and TRBJ2-1; tentative D call: TRBD2 (6 bases). The germline V gene has CDR1 MGHRA and CDR2 YSYEKL. V lost 3 bases and J 9 bases, leaving 15 bases between the germline ends. This CDR3 contains 14 residues. The CDR3 loop reads CASSHPTSLGEQFF. The CDR3 region has the DNA TGCGCCAGCAGCCACCCGACTAGTTTAGGTGAGCAGTTCTTC.

This sequence joins TRBV3-1 (or the pseudogene TRBV3-2) and TRBJ2-1; 7 nucleotides agree with TRBD2. V lost 4 bases and J lost 8; bases outside the gene matches: 17. This CDR3 spans 17 amino acids. Per the germline V gene, CDR1 is LGHDT and CDR2 is YNNKEL (reference sequence). The CDR3 protein is CASSRGERVTSNDEQFF. The CDR3 nucleotides read TGTGCCAGCAGCCGAGGAGAACGTGTGACTAGCAACGATGAGCAGTTCTTC.

The rearrangement uses TRBV7-6 and TRBJ1-4, with a weak D call TRBD1 (6 bases). V lost 1 base to trimming and J lost 4 bases, with 7 bases between them. The CDR3 is 14 amino acids. Germline V gene lookup returns CDR1 SGHVS and CDR2 FNYEAQ. The CDR3 loop is CASSLEGGNEKLFF. The CDR3 region has the DNA TGTGCCAGCAGCTTAGAAGGGGGTAATGAAAAACTGTTTTTT.

The V call is TRBV28, the J call TRBJ2-1, with a tentative D call TRBD2 (6 bases). This CDR3 spans 15 amino acids. Germline V gene data show CDR1 as MDHEN and CDR2 as SYDVKM. The V and J ends lost 2 bases and 8 bases respectively, with 16 bases between them. This CDR3 is CASSLEGLTSDEQFF. The CDR3 coding sequence is TGTGCCAGCAGTTTAGAGGGACTCACCTCCGATGAGCAGTTCTTC.

This sequence joins TRBV5-7 and TRBJ2-7, with unresolved D. TRBV5-7 is flagged as an ORF with uncertain function. The CDR3 covers 12 residues. The germline V and J ends were trimmed by 3 bases and 6 bases, with 10 bases remaining between them. Here the CDR3 reads CASSCLGSEQYF. In DNA form, the CDR3 reads TGTGCCAGCAGCTGCCTAGGAAGCGAGCAGTACTTC.

The chain has TRBV18 and TRBJ2-3, with D possibly being TRBD2 (5 bases). Trimming shortened V by 2 bases and J by 1 base, and 10 bases separated the two germline ends. The length of the CDR3 is 15 residues. Germline V gene lookup returns CDR1 KGHSH and CDR2 LQKENI. CDR3 amino acids: CASSPYGGRTDTQYF. In DNA, the CDR3 is TGTGCCAGCTCACCATACGGAGGCCGCACAGATACGCAGTATTTT.

The rearrangement links TRBV19 to TRBJ1-4, with D possibly matching TRBD1 (6 bases). Germline V gives CDR1 LNHDA, CDR2 SQIVND (reference sequence). This CDR3 spans 15 amino acids. V shed 5 bases and J shed 6 bases, with 16 bases lying between them. CDR3 sequence reads: CASSPRGGPDEKLFF. The CDR3 DNA sequence: TGTGCCAGTAGTCCCCGGGGGGGGCCGGATGAAAAACTGTTTTTT.

The V call is TRBV19, the J call TRBJ2-7; the match to TRBD1 covers 9 bases. There are 14 residues in the CDR3. CDR1 and CDR2 from the germline V gene are LNHDA and SQIVND (reference sequence). V lost 5 bases, J lost 4 bases, and 6 bases stayed unmatched. For the CDR3, the DNA is TGTGCCAGTAGTTTCCCGGGACAGGGATACGAGCAGTACTTC. This translates into CASSFPGQGYEQYF.

The rearrangement joins TRBV9 to TRBJ1-3; D gene ambiguous. Germline values: CDR1 SGDLS, CDR2 YYNGEE. V dropped 0 bases and J dropped 3 bases, with 7 bases sitting between them. The CDR3 contains 14 residues. CDR3 protein: CASSVAPRGNTIYF. The DNA of the CDR3 is TGTGCCAGCAGCGTAGCCCCCCGTGGAAACACCATATATTTT.

The chain joins TRBV19 to TRBJ2-3; 10 bases are a match to TRBD2. V shed 2 bases, J shed 6 bases, and the junction held 2 bases outside the gene matches. CDR3 length: 14 amino acids. Germline CDR1 and CDR2: LNHDA and SQIVND (reference sequence). CDR3 DNA: TGTGCCAGTAGTATAAGTAGCGGGGGGGATACGCAGTATTTT. It codes for CASSISSGGDTQYF.

This chain connects TRBV28 to TRBJ2-7; 7 bases line up with TRBD1. Germline CDR1 is MDHEN and CDR2 is SYDVKM. With 3 bases clipped from V and 2 bases from J, the junction kept 7 bases outside the gene matches. This CDR3 is 15 amino acids long. The CDR3 is CASSLAGQAAYEQYF. DNA of the CDR3: TGTGCCAGCAGTTTGGCCGGACAGGCGGCCTACGAGCAGTACTTC.

The gene calls are TRBV7-9 and TRBJ1-4, with 8 bases that match TRBD1. V lost 2 bases and J lost 6; bases outside the gene matches: 5. CDR1 is SEHNR, CDR2 FQNEAQ, per germline (reference sequence). This CDR3 contains 15 residues. The CDR3 DNA is TGTGCCAGCAGCTTACCCAGGGGGCTAGATGAAAAACTGTTTTTT. Translating it yields CASSLPRGLDEKLFF.

The chain couples TRBV3-1 (or the pseudogene TRBV3-2) to TRBJ1-2, with unresolved D. The CDR3 sequence is 11 residues long. CDR1 is LGHDT, CDR2 YNNKEL, per germline (reference sequence). Trimming removed 6 bases at V and 4 bases at J, with 6 bases between. DNA for the CDR3: TGTGCCAGCAGACACAGCTATGGCTACACCTTC. It specifies CASRHSYGYTF.

The genes are TRBV11-1 and TRBJ1-1; 10 bases fit TRBD1. Germline loops: CDR1 SGHAT, CDR2 FQDESV (reference sequence). This CDR3 spans 14 amino acids. V was pared by 5 bases and J by 6 bases, with 6 bases of the junction left unmatched. The CDR3 coding sequence is TGTGCCAGCAGCAGGGACAGGGGAAACGCTGAAGCTTTCTTT. It yields the protein CASSRDRGNAEAFF.

The V gene is TRBV18, the J gene TRBJ2-7; maybe TRBD1 (6 bases). This CDR3 spans 13 amino acids. CDR1 KGHSH and CDR2 LQKENI come from the germline V gene. V was clipped by 5 bases and J by 4 bases, with 12 bases between them. This CDR3 is CASSTLDSYEQYF. Here the CDR3 DNA reads TGTGCCAGCTCAACCTTGGACAGTTACGAGCAGTACTTC.

This sequence joins TRBV7-9 and TRBJ2-3; the D gene is possibly TRBD2 (7 bases). This CDR3 spans 14 amino acids. V dropped 3 bases and J dropped 6 bases, with 13 bases sitting between them. Germline V gene lookup returns CDR1 SEHNR and CDR2 FQNEAQ (reference sequence). The CDR3 spells CASSLGGRGDTQYF. The CDR3, as DNA: TGTGCCAGCAGCTTGGGGGGGCGCGGGGATACGCAGTATTTT.

The chain links TRBV19 to TRBJ2-3; 8 nucleotides match TRBD2. The germline gives CDR1 LNHDA, CDR2 SQIVND (reference sequence). V lost 7 bases and J lost 4; bases outside the gene matches: 19. The CDR3 contains 18 residues. CDR3 residues: CASTSFRGRGLDSDTQYF. In DNA form, the CDR3 reads TGTGCCAGTACCTCATTTCGGGGTAGGGGACTAGATTCAGATACGCAGTATTTT.

V and J are TRBV12-3 or TRBV12-4 and TRBJ2-7, with 10 bases lining up with TRBD1. The CDR3 has 13 amino acids. V shed 8 bases, J shed 5 bases, and the junction held 6 bases outside the gene matches. CDR3 amino acids: CASRTGGRNEQYF. CDR3 DNA sequence: TGTGCCAGCCGGACAGGGGGGAGAAACGAGCAGTACTTC.

The CDR3 DNA sequence: TGTGCCAGTAGTCAGACTAGTTCCTACGAGCAGTACTTC. Amino acid sequence: CASSQTSSYEQYF. The rearrangement uses TRBV19 and TRBJ2-7; D perhaps matches TRBD2 (6 bases). V was trimmed by 5 bases and J by 1 base, leaving 9 bases between them. Germline CDR1 LNHDA, CDR2 SQIVND (reference sequence). This CDR3 spans 13 amino acids. The full variable domain, in which reference TRBV19 and TRBJ2-7 provide the parts outside the CDR3, is DGGITQSPKYLFRKEGQNVTLSCEQNLNHDAMYWYRQDPGQGLRLIYYSQIVNDFQKGDIAEGYSVSREKKESFPLTVTSAQKNPTAFYLCASSQTSSYEQYFGPGTRLTVT.

The gene calls are TRBV19 and TRBJ1-4; D uncertain. V shed 4 bases and J shed 0 bases, with 6 bases lying between them. This CDR3 has 14 amino acids. Germline CDR1 LNHDA, CDR2 SQIVND (reference sequence). The CDR3 DNA reads as TGTGCCAGTAGTAGGCCGTCAACTAATGAAAAACTGTTTTTT. This translates into CASSRPSTNEKLFF. Drawing the rest from reference TRBV19 and TRBJ1-4, the complete variable domain is DGGITQSPKYLFRKEGQNVTLSCEQNLNHDAMYWYRQDPGQGLRLIYYSQIVNDFQKGDIAEGYSVSREKKESFPLTVTSAQKNPTAFYLCASSRPSTNEKLFFGSGTQLSVL.